These 4 T cell receptor beta chains were all obtained from the same sample, sequenced in a study of T-cell memory formation after mild COVID-19. TCRdb re-derived calls from the 5' RACE reads in MiXCR, one entry per CDR3 protein. The sample gives nearly 250,000 distinct CDR3 sequences, 15% of which show up once; 2.1% is in the top ten. Material: PBMCs or a T cell subset sorted from them (not recorded which). These receptors came from an adult woman who had mild COVID-19 (a few samples of this study predate the infection). Cell type and time point are not known.

The chain carries TRBV2 and TRBJ1-2; no definite D call. From germline, CDR1 is SNHLY and CDR2 FYNNEI. CDR3 length: 12 residues. V was clipped by 6 bases and J by 8 bases, with 13 bases between them. The CDR3 DNA is TGTGCCAGCAGGCCCGACATCCGCGGCTACACCTTC. This sequence encodes CASRPDIRGYTF.

This clonotype has more than one count but fewer than ten. The V gene is TRBV5-1, the J gene TRBJ2-7; 7 nucleotides match TRBD1. With 4 bases clipped from V and 2 bases from J, the junction kept 6 bases outside the gene matches. Germline CDR1 is SGHRS and CDR2 is YFSETQ. The CDR3 totals 14 residues. CDR3 amino acids: CASSPQGSPYEQYF. Written as DNA, the CDR3 is TGCGCCAGCAGCCCACAGGGGTCGCCCTACGAGCAGTACTTC.

This chain links TRBV20-1 with TRBJ2-7, with D perhaps TRBD2 (6 bases). CDR1 is DFQATT, CDR2 SNEGSKA, per germline (reference sequence). Trimming took 1 base from V and 4 from J, leaving 17 bases between them. The CDR3 is 15 amino acids. DNA for the CDR3: TGCAGTGCTAGAGGGACTCCCCGGGGGACTTACGAGCAGTACTTC. It encodes CSARGTPRGTYEQYF.

This clonotype turned up a few times. The rearrangement joins TRBV5-5 to TRBJ1-5, with a weak D call TRBD1 (6 bases). Germline CDR1 SGHKS, CDR2 YYEKEE (reference sequence). V was trimmed by 6 bases and J by 6 bases, leaving 19 bases between them. This CDR3 has 15 residues. DNA of the CDR3: TGTGCCAGCACCCAAGGGGGGACCCGGGGTCAGCCCCAGCATTTT. It is translated as CASTQGGTRGQPQHF.